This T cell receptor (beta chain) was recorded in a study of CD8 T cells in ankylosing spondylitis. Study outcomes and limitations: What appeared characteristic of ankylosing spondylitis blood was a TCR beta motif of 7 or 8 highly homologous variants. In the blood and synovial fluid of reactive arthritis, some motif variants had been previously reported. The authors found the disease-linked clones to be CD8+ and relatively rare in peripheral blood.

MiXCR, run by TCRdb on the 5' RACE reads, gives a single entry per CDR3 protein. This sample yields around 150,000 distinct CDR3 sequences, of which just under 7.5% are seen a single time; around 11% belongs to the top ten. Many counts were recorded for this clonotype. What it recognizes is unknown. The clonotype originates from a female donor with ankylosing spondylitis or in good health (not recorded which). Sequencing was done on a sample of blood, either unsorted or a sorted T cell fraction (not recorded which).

CDR3 residues: CASSWGGFDYGYTF. Written as DNA, the CDR3 is TGTGCCAGCAGCTGGGGTGGTTTCGACTATGGCTACACCTTC. The V call is TRBV11-2, the J call TRBJ1-2; D is unclear. Trimming left V 4 bases short and J 3 bases short, with 12 bases between. This CDR3 has 14 amino acids. Germline CDR1 is SGHAT and CDR2 is FQNNGV.